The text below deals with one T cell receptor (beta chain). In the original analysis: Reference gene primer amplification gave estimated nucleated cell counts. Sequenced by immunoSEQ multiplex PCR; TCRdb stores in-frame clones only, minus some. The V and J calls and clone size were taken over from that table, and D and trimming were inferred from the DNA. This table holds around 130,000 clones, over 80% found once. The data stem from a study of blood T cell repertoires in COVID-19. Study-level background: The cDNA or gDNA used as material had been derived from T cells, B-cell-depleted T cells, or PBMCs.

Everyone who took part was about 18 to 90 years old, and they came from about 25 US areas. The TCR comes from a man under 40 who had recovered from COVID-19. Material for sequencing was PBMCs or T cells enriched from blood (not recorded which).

In nucleotides, the CDR3 is TGTGCCAGCAGCCCCGGGACAACCGGCTACACCTTC. This translates into CASSPGTTGYTF. The chain is built from TRBV6-6 and TRBJ1-2, with a tentative D call TRBD1 (6 bases). The V end lost 6 bases, the J end lost 8 bases, and 13 bases lay between the germline ends. This CDR3 region has 12 residues. CDR1 is MNHNY and CDR2 is SVGAGI in the germline V gene (reference sequence).